This TCR beta chain appears in the sequencing data of a study of human T cells and chemical hapten exposure. Overall study context: Sensitization applied 2% DPC to approximately 2 cm by approximately 2 cm of upper inner arm skin. Study outcomes and limitations: Relative to controls, expanded TCRs formed significantly more large CDR3 similarity clusters. Once DPC sensitization occurred, TCRs above 1 in 1000 frequency showed no change.

This clonotype was detected ten times or more. Its cognate antigen is unknown. The CDR3 spans 14 residues. V shed 1 base, J shed 4 bases, and the junction held 3 bases outside the gene matches. The germline CDR1 and CDR2 sequences are SGHDT and YYEEEE. Described time point: pre-sensitization, week 0. The treatment is: therapeutic diphenylcyclopropenone sensitization with weekly scalp DPC. The library labeled individual cDNA molecules by adding unique molecular identifiers to them. TCRdb re-called the RACE reads through MiXCR, storing one row per CDR3 protein. Of a few hundred thousand distinct CDR3 sequences listed, about 5% were seen once; the top ten hold around 8%.

V gene TRBV5-6 combines with J gene TRBJ2-3; 7 bases match TRBD2. This sample comprised whole blood, obtained in connection with sensitization to the hapten diphenylcyclopropenone (DPC). This TCR derives from a woman aged 18-30 years with alopecia areata. Some clones in this sample may be carry-over from other donors' samples. This CDR3 reads CASSLIAGADTQYF. CDR3 DNA sequence: TGTGCCAGCAGCTTGATTGCGGGGGCAGATACGCAGTATTTT.